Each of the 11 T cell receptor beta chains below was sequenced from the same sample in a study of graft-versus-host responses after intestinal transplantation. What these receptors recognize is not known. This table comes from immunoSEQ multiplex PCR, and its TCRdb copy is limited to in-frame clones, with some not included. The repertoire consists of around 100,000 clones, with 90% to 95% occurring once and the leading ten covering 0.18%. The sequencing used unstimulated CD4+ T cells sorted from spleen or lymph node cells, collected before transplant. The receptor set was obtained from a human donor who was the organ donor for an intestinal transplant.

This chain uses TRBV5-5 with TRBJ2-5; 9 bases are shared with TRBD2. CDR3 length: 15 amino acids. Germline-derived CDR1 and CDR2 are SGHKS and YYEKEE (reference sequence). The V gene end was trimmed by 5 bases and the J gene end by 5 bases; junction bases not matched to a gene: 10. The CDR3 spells CASSPPRGGQETQYF. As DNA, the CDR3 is TGTGCCAGCAGTCCACCGCGGGGGGGCCAGGAGACCCAGTACTTC.

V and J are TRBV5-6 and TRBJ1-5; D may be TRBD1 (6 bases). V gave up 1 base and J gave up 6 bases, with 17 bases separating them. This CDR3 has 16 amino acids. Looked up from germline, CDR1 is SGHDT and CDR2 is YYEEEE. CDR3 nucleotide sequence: TGTGCCAGCAGCTTGACACAGGGTCAAGTACCTCAGCCCCAGCATTTT. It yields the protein CASSLTQGQVPQPQHF. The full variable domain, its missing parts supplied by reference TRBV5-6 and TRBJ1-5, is DAGVTQSPTHLIKTRGQQVTLRCSPKSGHDTVSWYQQALGQGPQFIFQYYEEEERQRGNFPDRFSGHQFPNYSSELNVNALLLGDSALYLCASSLTQGQVPQPQHFGDGTRLSIL.

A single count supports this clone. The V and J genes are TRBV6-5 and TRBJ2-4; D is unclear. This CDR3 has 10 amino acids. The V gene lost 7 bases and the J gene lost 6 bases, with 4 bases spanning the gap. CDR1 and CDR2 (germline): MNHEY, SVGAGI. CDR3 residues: CASNGNIQYF. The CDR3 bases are TGTGCCAGCAACGGAAACATTCAGTACTTC.

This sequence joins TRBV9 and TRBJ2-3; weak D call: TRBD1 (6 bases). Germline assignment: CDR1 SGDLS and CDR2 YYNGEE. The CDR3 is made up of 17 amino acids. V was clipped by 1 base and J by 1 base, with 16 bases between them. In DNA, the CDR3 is TGTGCCAGCAGCGTATATGGGGGCCGTATCCGCACAGATACGCAGTATTTT. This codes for CASSVYGGRIRTDTQYF.

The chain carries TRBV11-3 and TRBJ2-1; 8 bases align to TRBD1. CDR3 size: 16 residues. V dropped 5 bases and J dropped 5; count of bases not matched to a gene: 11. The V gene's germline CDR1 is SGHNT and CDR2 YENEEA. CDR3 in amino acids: CASSQPGTGQNNEQFF. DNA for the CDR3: TGTGCCAGCAGCCAGCCCGGGACAGGCCAGAACAATGAGCAGTTCTTC.

CDR3 sequence reads: CASSLAGLSLNTEAFF. The CDR3 nucleotides read TGCGCCAGCAGCTTGGCCGGTTTGTCTTTGAACACTGAAGCTTTCTTT. The rearrangement uses TRBV5-1 and TRBJ1-1; D is ambiguous. The CDR3 is 16 residues long. Germline CDR1 and CDR2: SGHRS and YFSETQ. V gave up 0 bases and J gave up 0 bases, with 12 bases separating them.

CDR3 bases: TGTGCCACCAGCAGAGGACAGGGGTTCTATGGCTACACCTTC. It is translated as CATSRGQGFYGYTF. The chain uses TRBV15 and TRBJ1-2; the match to TRBD1 covers 8 bases. Germline V gives CDR1 LNHNV, CDR2 YYDKDF (reference sequence). Unmatched junction bases numbered 2, after V lost 1 base and J lost 4 bases. This CDR3 has 14 amino acids.

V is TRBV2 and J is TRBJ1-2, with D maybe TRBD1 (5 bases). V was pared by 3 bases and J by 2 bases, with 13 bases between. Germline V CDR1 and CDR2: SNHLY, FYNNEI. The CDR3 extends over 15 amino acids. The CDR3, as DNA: TGTGCCAGCAGTGAGGATTCTGGGGCCAACTATGGCTACACCTTC. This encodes CASSEDSGANYGYTF.

The CDR3 DNA reads as TGCGCCAGCAGCTTGGATAGCTCCTACAATGAGCAGTTCTTC. This codes for CASSLDSSYNEQFF. The V call is TRBV5-1, the J call TRBJ2-1; no clear D gene. Trimming removed 0 bases at V and 0 bases at J, with 4 bases between. CDR3 length: 14 residues. Germline V gene lookup returns CDR1 SGHRS and CDR2 YFSETQ. Based on the CDR3 plus reference TRBV5-1 and TRBJ2-1, the full variable domain is KAGVTQTPRYLIKTRGQQVTLSCSPISGHRSVSWYQQTPGQGLQFLFEYFSETQRNKGNFPGRFSGRQFSNSRSEMNVSTLELGDSALYLCASSLDSSYNEQFFGPGTRLTVL.

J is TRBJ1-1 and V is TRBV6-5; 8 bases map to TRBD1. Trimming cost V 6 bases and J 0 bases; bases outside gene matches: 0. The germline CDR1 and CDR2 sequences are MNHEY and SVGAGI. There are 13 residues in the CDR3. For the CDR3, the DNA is TGTGCCAGCAGGGACAGGGTGAACACTGAAGCTTTCTTT. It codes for CASRDRVNTEAFF.

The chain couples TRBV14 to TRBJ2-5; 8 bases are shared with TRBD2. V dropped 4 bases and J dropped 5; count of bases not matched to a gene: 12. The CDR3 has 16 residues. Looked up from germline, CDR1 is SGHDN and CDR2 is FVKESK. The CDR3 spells CASSRVPAGVLETQYF. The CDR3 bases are TGTGCCAGCAGCCGGGTTCCAGCGGGGGTGCTCGAGACCCAGTACTTC.